This TCR beta chain was captured by sequencing in a study of neoadjuvant anti-PD-1 for oral cavity cancer. At the level of the study: Patients without progression got a fourth dose around day 43.

Broader study findings: PBMC Gini-index clonality exceeded responders' in non-responders post-nivolumab. TCR analyses covered only a few patients per response group. Treg/Th17 ratio rose with pretreatment blood and fell with post-treatment tumor TCRbeta clonality.

The repertoire was sequenced with immunoSEQ multiplex PCR; TCRdb's copy has only in-frame clones and lacks some. The data show more than 8,500 clones, with about three fifths seen just once and approximately 4.7% held by the top ten. The sample's time point: after neoadjuvant nivolumab, at surgical resection. The CDR3 consists of 13 residues. The germline V gene encodes CDR1 SGHNT and CDR2 YYREEE (reference sequence). Remarks on this clone: No antigen is known for it. Sequence at one end of the junction differs from germline and may be a read error.

This sequence joins TRBV5-4 and TRBJ2-5; unclear D gene. This material consisted of PBMCs, taken after nivolumab (anti-PD-1) treatment. The clonotype comes from a person aged 35-79 years with oral cavity squamous cell carcinoma. This CDR3 reads CASSLVLEEIQYF. DNA for the CDR3: TGTGCCAGCAGCTTGGTTTTGGAAGAGATCCAGTACTTC.